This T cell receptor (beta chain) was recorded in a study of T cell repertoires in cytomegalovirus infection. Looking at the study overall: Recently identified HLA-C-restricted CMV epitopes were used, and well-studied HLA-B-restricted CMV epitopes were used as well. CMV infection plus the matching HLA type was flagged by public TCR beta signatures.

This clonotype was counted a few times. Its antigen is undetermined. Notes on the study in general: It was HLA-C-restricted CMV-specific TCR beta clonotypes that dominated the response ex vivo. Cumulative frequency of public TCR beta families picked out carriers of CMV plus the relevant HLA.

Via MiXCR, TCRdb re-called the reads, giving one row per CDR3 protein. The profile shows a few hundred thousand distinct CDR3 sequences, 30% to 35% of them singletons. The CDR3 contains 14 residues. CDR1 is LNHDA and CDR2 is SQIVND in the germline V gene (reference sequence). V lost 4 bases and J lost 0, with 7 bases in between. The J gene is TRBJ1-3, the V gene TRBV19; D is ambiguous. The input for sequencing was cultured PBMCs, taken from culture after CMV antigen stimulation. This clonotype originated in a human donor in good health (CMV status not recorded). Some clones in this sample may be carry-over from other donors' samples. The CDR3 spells CASSTTASGNTIYF. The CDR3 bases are TGTGCCAGTAGTACGACGGCCTCTGGAAACACCATATATTTT.